The next 20 T cell receptor beta chains were all read from a single sample in a study of T-cell memory formation after mild COVID-19. TCRdb analysed the 5' RACE reads with MiXCR anew, one entry per CDR3 protein. The table shows tens of thousands of distinct CDR3 sequences, with about an eighth occurring only once. The sequenced sample was PBMCs or a T cell subset sorted from them (not recorded which). These receptors came from an adult woman who had mild COVID-19 (a few samples of this study predate the infection). Cell type and time point are not known.

A few counts support this clonotype. The chain is built from TRBV6-6 and TRBJ2-5; 10 bases map to TRBD1. Germline-derived CDR1 and CDR2 are MNHNY and SVGAGI (reference sequence). Losses at the gene ends were 5 bases for V and 5 bases for J; bases not matched to a gene: 5. The CDR3 sequence is 14 residues long. This chain's CDR3 is CASSLTGGKETQYF. The CDR3 region has the DNA TGTGCCAGCAGTCTGACAGGGGGCAAGGAGACCCAGTACTTC.

In its sample, this clonotype was seen a few times. At one end, the junction sequence differs from germline, possibly due to a read error. The rearrangement links TRBV7-9 to TRBJ1-5; 7 bases fit TRBD1. The CDR3 spans 14 residues. CDR1 SEHNR and CDR2 FQNEAQ come from the germline V gene (reference sequence). In DNA, the CDR3 is TGTGCCGGCAGCGGTGGACAGGCTAATCAGCCCCAGCATTTT. This gives the protein CAGSGGQANQPQHF.

This clonotype was detected ten times or more. The chain recombines TRBV9 with TRBJ2-3; 8 positions match TRBD2. Germline assignment: CDR1 SGDLS and CDR2 YYNGEE. The CDR3 is 14 amino acids. Trimming took 1 base from V and 5 from J; bases not matched to a gene: 3. CDR3 DNA sequence: TGTGCCAGCAGCGTAAAAACTAGCGGAGATACGCAGTATTTT. Encoded protein: CASSVKTSGDTQYF.

The chain uses TRBV4-3 and TRBJ2-7; D ambiguous. The CDR3 totals 14 residues. CDR1 is LGHNA, CDR2 YSLEER, per germline. Trimming removed 3 bases from V and 0 bases from J, with 9 bases in between. The CDR3 DNA reads as TGCGCCAGCAGCCATTGGTGGGTCTCCTACGAGCAGTACTTC. Protein product: CASSHWWVSYEQYF.

This rearrangement joins TRBV5-1 to TRBJ1-3; maybe TRBD1 (6 bases). V lost 4 bases and J 2 bases, leaving 34 bases between the germline ends. The CDR3 contains 22 residues. Germline CDR1 SGHRS, CDR2 YFSETQ. CDR3: CASSPGRWARTGRGETGNTIYF. The CDR3 nucleotides read TGCGCCAGCAGCCCGGGAAGGTGGGCCCGAACAGGGAGAGGCGAGACTGGAAACACCATATATTTT.

J is TRBJ1-2 and V is TRBV29-1; 7 bases are shared with TRBD1. The CDR3 loop spans 17 amino acids. In germline, CDR1 is SQVTM, CDR2 ANQGSEA. Unmatched junction bases numbered 13, after V lost 0 bases and J lost 3 bases. This CDR3 is CSVEDATGESPYYGYTF. In DNA, the CDR3 is TGCAGCGTTGAAGACGCCACAGGGGAGAGCCCTTACTATGGCTACACCTTC.

This clonotype was seen a few times. CDR3 amino acids: CASSFGLADSYEQYF. In DNA form, the CDR3 reads TGTGCCAGCAGCTTCGGACTAGCGGACTCCTACGAGCAGTACTTC. This chain connects TRBV5-6 to TRBJ2-7; 10 positions match TRBD2. This CDR3 spans 15 amino acids. Germline V gene sequence: CDR1 SGHDT, CDR2 YYEEEE. The junction had 2 bases not matched to a gene; V was cut back by 2 bases and J by 0 bases.

This clonotype was picked up many times. This sequence joins TRBV12-3 or TRBV12-4 and TRBJ2-7; D ambiguous. The CDR3 totals 12 residues. The V gene lost 8 bases and the J gene lost 3 bases, with 11 bases spanning the gap. The DNA of the CDR3 is TGTGCCAGCCATGGCGCAGACTACGAGCAGTACTTC. Encoded protein: CASHGADYEQYF.

CDR3 amino acids: CASSLRPATNTGELFF. In DNA form, the CDR3 reads TGTGCCAGCAGTTTACGGCCGGCCACGAACACCGGGGAGCTGTTTTTT. The chain is built from TRBV27 and TRBJ2-2; D not resolved. This CDR3 has 16 residues. Deletions cut 2 bases from V and 0 bases from J, with 10 bases between. Looked up from germline, CDR1 is MNHEY and CDR2 is SMNVEV (reference sequence).

This rearrangement joins TRBV9 to TRBJ1-3; no reliable D call. The germline V and J ends were trimmed by 3 bases and 8 bases, with 3 bases remaining between them. The CDR3 runs 10 residues. CDR1 SGDLS and CDR2 YYNGEE come from the germline V gene. The CDR3 spells CASSGDTIYF. CDR3 coding DNA: TGTGCCAGCAGCGGGGACACCATATATTTT.

This clonotype was detected only a few times. V and J are TRBV27 and TRBJ2-1; 8 nucleotides align to TRBD1. Germline CDR1 and CDR2: MNHEY and SMNVEV (reference sequence). The CDR3 loop spans 14 amino acids. After removal of 5 bases from V and 4 bases from J, the junction contained 4 bases not matched to a gene. The CDR3 here is CASSQGARYNEQFF. The DNA for the CDR3 is TGTGCCAGCAGTCAGGGGGCGCGGTACAATGAGCAGTTCTTC.

The chain combines TRBV7-9 with TRBJ2-6, with a possible D match to TRBD1 (6 bases). The CDR3 spans 15 residues. With 5 bases removed from V and 4 bases from J, the gap between germline ends came to 12 bases. Per the germline V gene, CDR1 is SEHNR and CDR2 is FQNEAQ (reference sequence). The CDR3 nucleotides are TGTGCCAGCAGCGAAGAGGGGACAGGGGCCAACGTCCTGACTTTC. Protein product: CASSEEGTGANVLTF.

The chain recombines TRBV20-1 with TRBJ2-3, with TRBD2 matching over 10 bases. Trimming cost V 1 base and J 2 bases; bases outside gene matches: 3. Germline loops: CDR1 DFQATT, CDR2 SNEGSKA (reference sequence). The CDR3 length is 15 residues. CDR3 in amino acids: CSARATSGITDTQYF. CDR3 DNA sequence: TGCAGTGCTAGAGCTACTAGCGGGATCACAGATACGCAGTATTTT.

This clonotype was seen repeatedly, ten times or more. This rearrangement joins TRBV30 to TRBJ2-4; 7 bases are a match to TRBD2. The CDR3 runs 15 residues. V lost 0 bases, J lost 1 base, and 3 bases stayed unmatched. Germline CDR1 and CDR2: GTSNPN and SVGIG (reference sequence). This CDR3 reads CAWSVRREAKNIQYF. CDR3 DNA: TGTGCCTGGAGTGTCAGGCGGGAGGCCAAAAACATTCAGTACTTC.

This clonotype was counted between two and nine times. The V gene is TRBV11-2, the J gene TRBJ2-7, with TRBD2 identical over 7 bases. Germline CDR1 SGHAT, CDR2 FQNNGV. Trimming took 2 bases from V and 3 from J; bases not matched to a gene: 7. The CDR3 runs to 15 residues. CDR3 sequence reads: CASSLSRTRGYEQYF. CDR3 DNA: TGTGCCAGCAGCTTATCAAGGACTAGGGGCTACGAGCAGTACTTC.

V is TRBV27 and J is TRBJ2-2, with D possibly matching TRBD1 (6 bases). Between the trimmed V and J ends, which lost 6 bases and 6 bases, there was a span of 14 bases. The CDR3 extends over 14 amino acids. Germline CDR1 reads MNHEY; CDR2 reads SMNVEV (reference sequence). CDR3 protein: CASSRTVPAGELFF. The CDR3 DNA sequence: TGTGCCAGCAGCCGGACAGTACCCGCCGGGGAGCTGTTTTTT.

This clonotype was detected a few times. V usage is TRBV24-1 and J usage is TRBJ2-1; tentatively, D is TRBD2 (6 bases). V was clipped by 4 bases and J by 2 bases, with 14 bases between them. CDR1 is KGHDR and CDR2 is SFDVKD in the germline V gene. CDR3 length: 16 residues. The CDR3 DNA reads as TGTGCCACCAGTGACCCCCGGGACTTAACCTACAATGAGCAGTTCTTC. It is translated as CATSDPRDLTYNEQFF.

V is TRBV11-2 and J is TRBJ2-7; no reliable D call. The CDR3 extends over 12 amino acids. V was clipped by 7 bases and J by 6 bases, with 13 bases between them. Germline V gene lookup returns CDR1 SGHAT and CDR2 FQNNGV. This CDR3 is CASTLLLGEQYF. CDR3 nucleotides: TGTGCCAGCACCCTTCTTTTAGGCGAGCAGTACTTC.

The rearrangement joins TRBV27 to TRBJ2-3; D is unresolved. CDR1 is MNHEY, CDR2 SMNVEV, per germline (reference sequence). V was trimmed by 1 base and J by 0 bases, leaving 8 bases between them. CDR3 length equals 15 residues. CDR3 region: CASSLFTLSTDTQYF. The CDR3 DNA sequence: TGTGCCAGCAGTTTATTCACCCTTAGCACAGATACGCAGTATTTT.

This clonotype turned up a few times. The CDR3 loop reads CASSLVGGLYTGELFF. DNA for the CDR3: TGTGCCAGCAGCTTAGTGGGGGGACTTTACACCGGGGAGCTGTTTTTT. The chain employs TRBV7-2 and TRBJ2-2; TRBD2 is a possible D gene (6 bases). CDR3 length equals 16 residues. Germline V gives CDR1 SGHTA, CDR2 FQGNSA. Trimming removed 1 base at V and 3 bases at J, with 12 bases between.